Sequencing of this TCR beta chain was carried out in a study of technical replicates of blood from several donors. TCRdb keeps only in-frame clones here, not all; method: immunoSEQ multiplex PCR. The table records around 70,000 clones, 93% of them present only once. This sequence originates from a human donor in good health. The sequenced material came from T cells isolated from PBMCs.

DNA for the CDR3: TGTGCCAGTAGTATTAATCTCCCCTACGAGCAGTACTTC. Protein sequence: CASSINLPYEQYF. The chain uses TRBV19 and TRBJ2-7; D gene unclear. V was clipped by 3 bases and J by 2 bases, with 8 bases between them. The germline gives CDR1 LNHDA, CDR2 SQIVND (reference sequence). The CDR3 runs to 13 residues.